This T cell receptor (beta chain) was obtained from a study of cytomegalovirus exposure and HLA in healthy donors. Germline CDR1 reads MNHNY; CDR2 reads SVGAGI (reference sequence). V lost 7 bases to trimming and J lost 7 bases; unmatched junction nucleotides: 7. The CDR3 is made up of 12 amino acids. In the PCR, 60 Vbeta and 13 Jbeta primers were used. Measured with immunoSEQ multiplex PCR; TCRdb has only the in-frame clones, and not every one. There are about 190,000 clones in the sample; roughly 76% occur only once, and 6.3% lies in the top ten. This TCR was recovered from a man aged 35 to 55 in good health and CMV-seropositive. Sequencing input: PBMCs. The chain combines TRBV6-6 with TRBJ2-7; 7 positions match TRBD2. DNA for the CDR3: TGTGCCAGCAATGGTGGCGGGGGAGAGCAGTACTTC. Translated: CASNGGGGEQYF.